This T cell receptor beta chain comes out of a study of post-analysis software for immune sequencing data. The study, taken as a whole, reports: With TRBV5-6, TRBV5-1 and TRBV20-1 included, 4 or 5 TRBV segments were more frequent in patients than in controls. F measure clustering grouped samples strongly by preparation batch.

Libraries were made from TCR beta cDNA, and they carried unique molecular identifiers. TCRdb recomputed calls from the PCR reads with MiXCR, one row per CDR3 protein. The data show about 430,000 distinct CDR3 sequences, more than 30% seen once. V gave up 7 bases and J gave up 6 bases; unmatched junction bases: 6. The CDR3 consists of 14 residues. The germline CDR1 and CDR2 sequences are MNHEY and SVGEGT. As for this clonotype: Its antigen remains unidentified.

This chain uses TRBV6-2 or TRBV6-3 with TRBJ1-6; TRBD1 aligns across 7 bases. This receptor was obtained from a girl aged 2 to 9 with multiple sclerosis. Source material: blood. CDR3 bases: TGTGCCAGCAAGATCGACAGGGTTAATTCACCCCTCCACTTT. It codes for CASKIDRVNSPLHF.